These 13 T cell receptor beta chains were all obtained from the same sample, sequenced in a study of PD-L1 blockade in urothelial cancer. The data were produced by immunoSEQ multiplex PCR, yet TCRdb's version contains in-frame clones alone and is incomplete. The table shows some 19,000 clones, with about four fifths occurring only once. Stated time point: peripheral blood 6 weeks after treatment start. Sequencing used PBMCs, obtained around atezolizumab (anti-PD-L1) treatment. These receptors all come from a man in his forties or fifties with urothelial cancer.

The rearrangement links TRBV4-1 to TRBJ1-3; D uncertain. Per germline, CDR1 MGHRA and CDR2 YSYEKL. There are 15 residues in the CDR3. Deletions cut 4 bases from V and 4 bases from J, with 14 bases between. CDR3 in amino acids: CASSRGISIGNTIYF. CDR3 sequence (DNA): TGCGCCAGCAGCCGCGGGATCTCCATCGGAAACACCATATATTTT.

The V call is TRBV5-4, the J call TRBJ2-2, with D perhaps matching TRBD2 (6 bases). In germline, CDR1 is SGHNT, CDR2 YYREEE (reference sequence). CDR3 size: 15 residues. V lost 1 base to trimming and J lost 1 base, with 8 bases between them. The chain's CDR3 is CASSLISGNTGELFF. In DNA form, the CDR3 reads TGTGCCAGCAGCTTGATTAGCGGGAACACCGGGGAGCTGTTTTTT.

This rearrangement joins TRBV11-3 to TRBJ2-7, with D possibly TRBD2 on 5 matching bases. CDR3 size: 13 residues. Trimming stripped 5 bases from V and 2 bases from J, with 10 bases between. CDR1 is SGHNT and CDR2 is YENEEA in the germline V gene. DNA for the CDR3: TGTGCCAGCAGCCCCCCCGGGACCTACGAGCAGTACTTC. Translation gives CASSPPGTYEQYF.

The chain combines TRBV7-8 with TRBJ1-1, with 7 bases lining up with TRBD1. The trim removed 5 bases at V and 4 bases at J, leaving 4 bases unmatched. The CDR3 is 13 residues long. Germline V gene data show CDR1 as SGHVS and CDR2 as FQNEAQ. The CDR3 loop is CASSRGRGTEAFF. The CDR3 nucleotides read TGTGCCAGCAGCAGGGGGCGCGGCACTGAAGCTTTCTTT.

The chain couples TRBV30 to TRBJ2-7, with 9 positions matching TRBD1. The J segment lost 0 bases and the V segment lost 5 bases, leaving 2 bases of the junction unmatched. Germline CDR1 reads GTSNPN; CDR2 reads SVGIG (reference sequence). The CDR3 has 13 amino acids. CDR3 sequence (DNA): TGTGCCTGGGACAGGGGGAGCTCCTACGAGCAGTACTTC. It encodes CAWDRGSSYEQYF.

The chain joins TRBV7-2 to TRBJ1-6; maybe TRBD1 (5 bases). V lost 3 bases and J lost 7, with 16 bases in between. This CDR3 contains 16 residues. Germline loops: CDR1 SGHTA, CDR2 FQGNSA. CDR3 region: CASSFTSGTGNSPLHF. The DNA of the CDR3 is TGTGCCAGCAGCTTCACCTCCGGGACTGGAAATTCACCCCTCCACTTT.

The chain employs TRBV28 and TRBJ1-5, with 7 bases lining up with TRBD1. With V trimmed by 5 bases and J by 2 bases, 0 bases remained unmatched. Germline loops: CDR1 MDHEN, CDR2 SYDVKM. The CDR3 is 13 residues long. CDR3 DNA: TGTGCCAGCAGTGGACAGGGCAATCAGCCCCAGCATTTT. Amino acids: CASSGQGNQPQHF.

This chain joins TRBV7-9 and TRBJ1-1; 7 bases fit TRBD1. This CDR3 contains 15 residues. Germline V lookup: CDR1 SEHNR, CDR2 FQNEAQ (reference sequence). V gave up 1 base and J gave up 0 bases; unmatched junction bases: 2. The CDR3 nucleotides are TGTGCCAGCAGCTTAGGGGACAGCTTGAACACTGAAGCTTTCTTT. It is translated as CASSLGDSLNTEAFF.

The CDR3 spells CASSIGTFLDTQYF. In nucleotides, the CDR3 is TGTGCCAGTAGTATCGGGACTTTTCTGGATACGCAGTATTTT. The gene calls are TRBV19 and TRBJ2-3; D is perhaps TRBD2 (6 bases). From germline, CDR1 is LNHDA and CDR2 SQIVND (reference sequence). The CDR3 length is 14 residues. V lost 3 bases, J lost 6 bases, and 13 bases lay in between.

This chain links TRBV11-2 with TRBJ2-1, with a tentative D call TRBD2 (7 bases). The CDR3 has 15 residues. The germline V gene encodes CDR1 SGHAT and CDR2 FQNNGV. The germline V and J ends were trimmed by 1 base and 4 bases, with 11 bases remaining between them. This CDR3 reads CASSLAGGPYNEQFF. The DNA for the CDR3 is TGTGCCAGCAGCTTAGCGGGGGGCCCTTACAATGAGCAGTTCTTC.

The chain employs TRBV7-2 and TRBJ2-5, with 9 bases lining up with TRBD1. The CDR3 consists of 15 residues. The germline CDR1 and CDR2 sequences are SGHTA and FQGNSA. The V and J ends lost 3 bases and 2 bases, in that order; junction bases with no gene match: 4. In DNA, the CDR3 is TGTGCCAGCAGCTTGGGCGGGACAGGGCAAGAGACCCAGTACTTC. Protein: CASSLGGTGQETQYF.

V usage is TRBV9 and J usage is TRBJ1-4; a weak D match, TRBD1 (6 bases). This CDR3 comprises 15 residues. V was clipped by 0 bases and J by 7 bases, with 13 bases between them. CDR1 is SGDLS, CDR2 YYNGEE, per germline. CDR3 bases: TGTGCCAGCAGCGTAGGTCCAGGGGTAGGTGAAAAACTGTTTTTT. It translates to CASSVGPGVGEKLFF.

This sequence joins TRBV4-1 and TRBJ2-2; 12 bases fit TRBD2. This CDR3 has 19 amino acids. The V gene's germline CDR1 is MGHRA and CDR2 YSYEKL. V dropped 1 base and J dropped 3; count of bases not matched to a gene: 9. In DNA, the CDR3 is TGCGCCAGCAGCCAAGCCCGACTAGCGGGAGATATGCACACCGGGGAGCTGTTTTTT. This codes for CASSQARLAGDMHTGELFF.